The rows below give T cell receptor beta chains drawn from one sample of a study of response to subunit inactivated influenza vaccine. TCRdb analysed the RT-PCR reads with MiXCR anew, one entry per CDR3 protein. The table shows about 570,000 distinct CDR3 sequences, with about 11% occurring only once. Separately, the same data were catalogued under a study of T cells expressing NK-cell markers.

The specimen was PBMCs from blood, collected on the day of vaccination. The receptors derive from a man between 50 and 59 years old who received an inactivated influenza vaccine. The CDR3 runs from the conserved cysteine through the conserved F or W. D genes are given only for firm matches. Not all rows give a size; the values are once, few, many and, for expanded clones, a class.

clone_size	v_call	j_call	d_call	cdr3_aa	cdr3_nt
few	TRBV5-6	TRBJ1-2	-	CASSQSQHNYGYTF	TGTGCCAGCAGCCAATCACAGCATAACTATGGCTACACCTTC
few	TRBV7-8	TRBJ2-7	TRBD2	CASSLARGGLAYEQYF	TGTGCCAGCAGCTTAGCGAGAGGGGGACTAGCCTACGAGCAGTACTTC
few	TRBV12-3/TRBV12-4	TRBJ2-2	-	CASSFSSDTGELFF	TGTGCCAGCAGTTTTTCTTCGGACACCGGGGAGCTGTTTTTT
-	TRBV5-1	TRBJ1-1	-	CASSSGGTTNTEAFF	TGCGCCAGCAGCTCCGGGGGAACGACGAACACTGAAGCTTTCTTT
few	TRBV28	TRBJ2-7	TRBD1	CASSWFLDRAHEQYF	TGTGCCAGCAGTTGGTTCCTTGACAGGGCCCACGAGCAGTACTTC
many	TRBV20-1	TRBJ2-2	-	CSARDIGNTGELFF	TGCAGTGCTAGAGATATCGGGAACACCGGGGAGCTGTTTTTT
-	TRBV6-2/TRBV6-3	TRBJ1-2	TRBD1	CASSRGQANYGYTF	TGTGCCAGCAGCCGGGGACAGGCTAACTATGGCTACACCTTC
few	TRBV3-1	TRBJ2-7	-	CASSQGQRSYEQYF	TGTGCCAGCAGCCAAGGACAGCGGTCCTACGAGCAGTACTTC
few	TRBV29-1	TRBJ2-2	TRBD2	CSVGASGRGTGELFF	TGCAGCGTTGGGGCTAGCGGGAGGGGCACCGGGGAGCTGTTTTTT
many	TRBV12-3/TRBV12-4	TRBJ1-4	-	CASSLQANNEKLFF	TGTGCCAGCAGTCTACAGGCGAATAATGAAAAACTGTTTTTT
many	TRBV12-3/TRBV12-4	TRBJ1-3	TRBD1	CASSRDSSGNTIYF	TGTGCCAGCAGTCGGGACAGCTCTGGAAACACCATATATTTT
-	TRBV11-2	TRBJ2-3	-	CASSPSADTQYF	TGTGCCAGCAGCCCCTCGGCGGATACGCAGTATTTT
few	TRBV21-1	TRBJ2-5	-	CAYPHVQETQYF	TGTGCTTACCCCCATGTTCAAGAGACCCAGTACTTC
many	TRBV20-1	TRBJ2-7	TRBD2	CSARELAGGSYEQYF	TGCAGTGCTAGAGAACTAGCGGGAGGATCCTACGAGCAGTACTTC
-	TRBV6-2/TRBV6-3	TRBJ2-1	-	CASSSTRVYPYNEQFF	TGTGCCAGCAGCTCAACCCGGGTATACCCATACAATGAGCAGTTCTTC
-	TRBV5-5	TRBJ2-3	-	CASSPLTGADTDTQYF	TGTGCCAGCAGCCCATTGACAGGAGCCGACACAGATACGCAGTATTTT
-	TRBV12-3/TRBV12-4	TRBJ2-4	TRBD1	CASRVQGEKNIQYF	TGTGCCAGCAGAGTCCAGGGGGAAAAAAACATTCAGTACTTC
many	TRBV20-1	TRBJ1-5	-	CSADARGSNQPQHF	TGCAGTGCTGACGCCAGGGGAAGCAATCAGCCCCAGCATTTT
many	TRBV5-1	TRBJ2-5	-	CASSLGAAQETQYF	TGCGCCAGCAGCCTCGGGGCAGCGCAAGAGACCCAGTACTTC
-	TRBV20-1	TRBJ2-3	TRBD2	CSATNAGLAFDTQYF	TGCAGTGCAACAAACGCGGGACTAGCTTTCGATACGCAGTATTTT
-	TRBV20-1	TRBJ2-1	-	CSARTFGVSYNEQFF	TGCAGTGCTAGAACGTTCGGGGTTTCCTACAATGAGCAGTTCTTC
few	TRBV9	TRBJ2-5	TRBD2	CASSPRPGGHETQYF	TGTGCCAGCAGCCCCCGCCCGGGAGGGCATGAGACCCAGTACTTC
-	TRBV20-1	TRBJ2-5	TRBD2	CSARGLTSEQETQYF	TGCAGTGCTAGGGGGCTGACTAGCGAGCAAGAGACCCAGTACTTC
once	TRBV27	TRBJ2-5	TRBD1	CASAGTGVETQYF	TGTGCCAGCGCCGGGACAGGGGTTGAGACCCAGTACTTC
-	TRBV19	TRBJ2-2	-	CASSIGNTGELFF	TGTGCCAGTAGTATCGGAAACACCGGGGAGCTGTTTTTT
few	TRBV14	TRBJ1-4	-	CASSQFAGDLEKLFF	TGTGCCAGCAGCCAATTCGCAGGGGATCTTGAAAAACTGTTTTTT
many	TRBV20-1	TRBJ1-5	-	CSAVDPRGNQPQHF	TGCAGTGCCGTGGACCCCAGGGGAAATCAGCCCCAGCATTTT
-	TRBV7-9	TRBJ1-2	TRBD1	CASSFLGQGAAGYTF	TGTGCCAGCAGCTTCTTGGGGCAGGGGGCGGCTGGCTACACCTTC
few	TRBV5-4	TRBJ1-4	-	CASSLEASNEKLFF	TGTGCCAGCAGCTTGGAAGCCTCGAATGAAAAACTGTTTTTT
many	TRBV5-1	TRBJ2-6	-	CASSTTASGANVLTF	TGCGCCAGCAGCACAACAGCCTCTGGGGCCAACGTCCTGACTTTC
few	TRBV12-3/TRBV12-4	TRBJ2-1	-	CASRRTGAPNEQFF	TGTGCCAGCAGAAGAACGGGAGCACCCAATGAGCAGTTCTTC
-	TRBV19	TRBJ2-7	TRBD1	CASSIGVQGSREQYF	TGTGCCAGTAGTATCGGGGTACAGGGGTCACGCGAGCAGTACTTC
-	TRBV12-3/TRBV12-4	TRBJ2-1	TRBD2	CATSLRLAGLNEQFF	TGTGCCACCAGTTTAAGGCTAGCGGGACTCAATGAGCAGTTCTTC
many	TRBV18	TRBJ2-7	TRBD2	CASSPSSGSYEQYF	TGTGCCAGCTCACCGTCTAGCGGGAGCTACGAGCAGTACTTC
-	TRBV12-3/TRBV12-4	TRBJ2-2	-	CASSLVPGRARGELFF	TGTGCCAGCAGTTTAGTGCCTGGCAGGGCCAGGGGGGAGCTGTTTTTT
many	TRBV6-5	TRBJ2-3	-	CASSSSGTDTQYF	-
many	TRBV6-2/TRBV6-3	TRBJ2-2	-	CASSYGSGSNTGELFF	TGTGCCAGCAGTTACGGGTCGGGCAGCAACACCGGGGAGCTGTTTTTT
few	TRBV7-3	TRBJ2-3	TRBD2	CASSPMTSGRSDTQYF	TGTGCCAGCAGTCCGATGACTAGCGGGAGATCAGATACGCAGTATTTT
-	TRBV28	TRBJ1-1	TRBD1	CASSLLQGSRGEAFF	TGTGCCAGCAGTTTACTACAGGGGAGTAGGGGTGAAGCTTTCTTT
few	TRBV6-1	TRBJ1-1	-	CASSEPGLDTEAFF	TGTGCCAGCAGTGAACCAGGGTTGGACACTGAAGCTTTCTTT
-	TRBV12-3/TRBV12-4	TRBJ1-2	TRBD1	CASSLGQGSSGYTF	TGTGCCAGCAGTTTAGGACAGGGAAGTTCTGGCTACACCTTC
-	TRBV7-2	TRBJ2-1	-	CASSSTRNAEQFF	TGTGCCAGCAGCTCAACTAGGAATGCTGAGCAGTTCTTC
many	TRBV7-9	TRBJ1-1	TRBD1	CASSTGTVNTEAFF	TGTGCCAGCAGCACCGGGACAGTGAACACTGAAGCTTTCTTT
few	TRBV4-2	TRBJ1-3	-	CASSDRPRGRGEPRRGNTIYF	TGTGCCAGCAGCGACAGACCTCGGGGCCGCGGCGAGCCAAGGCGGGGAAACACCATATATTTT
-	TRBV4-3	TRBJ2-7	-	CASSQDLGGASYDEQYF	TGCGCCAGCAGCCAAGATCTTGGGGGCGCCAGTTACGACGAGCAGTACTTC
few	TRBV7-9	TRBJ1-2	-	CASSIPSRGNYGYTF	TGTGCCAGCAGCATACCCTCCCGGGGAAACTATGGCTACACCTTC
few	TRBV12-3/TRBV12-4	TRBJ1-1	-	CASSLDLGTEAFF	TGTGCCAGCAGTCTGGATTTGGGCACTGAAGCTTTCTTT
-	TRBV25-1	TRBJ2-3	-	CASSGWTSTRTTGTDTQYF	TGTGCCAGCAGTGGGTGGACTTCCACCCGAACCACGGGCACAGATACGCAGTATTTT
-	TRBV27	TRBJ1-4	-	CASSFSGHLDEKLFF	TGTGCCAGCAGTTTTTCGGGACACCTGGATGAAAAACTGTTTTTT
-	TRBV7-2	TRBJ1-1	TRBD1	CASSLAYRGRGTEAFF	TGTGCCAGCAGCTTAGCGTACAGGGGGCGAGGAACTGAAGCTTTCTTT
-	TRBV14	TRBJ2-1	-	CASRGITGNNEQFF	TGTGCCAGCAGGGGGATCACAGGGAACAATGAGCAGTTCTTC
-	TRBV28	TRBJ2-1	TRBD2	CASSFRGGSRYNEQFF	TGTGCCAGCAGTTTCCGGGGGGGCAGTCGTTACAATGAGCAGTTCTTC
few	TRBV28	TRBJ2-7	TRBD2	CASSFVTSGSYEQYF	TGTGCCAGCAGTTTCGTGACTAGCGGGAGCTACGAGCAGTACTTC
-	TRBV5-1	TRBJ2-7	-	CASSLAPGEAYEQYF	TGCGCCAGCAGCTTGGCCCCAGGGGAGGCCTACGAGCAGTACTTC
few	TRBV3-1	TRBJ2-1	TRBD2	CASSQTSGTYNEQFF	TGTGCCAGCAGCCAGACTAGCGGGACCTACAATGAGCAGTTCTTC
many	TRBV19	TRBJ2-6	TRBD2	CASSMLAGRSGANVLTF	TGTGCCAGTAGTATGCTAGCGGGGCGCTCTGGGGCCAACGTCCTGACTTTC
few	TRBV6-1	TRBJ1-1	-	CASRPTGQNTEAFF	TGTGCCAGCAGACCGACAGGCCAGAACACTGAAGCTTTCTTT
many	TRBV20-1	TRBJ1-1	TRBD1	CSAPATGDTEAFF	TGCAGTGCGCCCGCTACAGGGGATACTGAAGCTTTCTTT
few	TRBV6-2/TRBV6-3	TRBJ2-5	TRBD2	CASSPLVSYGLAGRSETQYF	TGTGCCAGCAGTCCCCTCGTGAGTTATGGACTAGCGGGACGGTCTGAGACCCAGTACTTC
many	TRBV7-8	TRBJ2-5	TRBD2	CASSLGMGREETQYF	TGTGCCAGCAGCTTGGGAATGGGGAGGGAAGAGACCCAGTACTTC